This T cell receptor (beta chain) was sequenced in a study of cytomegalovirus exposure and HLA in healthy donors. General study results and limits: Serostatus for CMV was the only available immune exposure information.

A note on this clone: Its cognate antigen is unknown.

60 Vbeta and 13 Jbeta primers were used in PCR. This table comes from immunoSEQ multiplex PCR, and its TCRdb copy is limited to in-frame clones, with some not included. The sample yields around 130,000 clones, 75% seen once. Looked up from germline, CDR1 is SGDLS and CDR2 is YYNGEE. This CDR3 has 16 residues. V lost 0 bases and J lost 0, with 10 bases in between. Material for sequencing was PBMCs. This chain links TRBV9 with TRBJ1-5; D possibly corresponds to TRBD1 (6 bases). This clonotype was obtained from a woman in her thirties or forties in good health and CMV-seropositive. CDR3 bases: TGTGCCAGCAGCGTAGGAGGGGGTTATAGCAATCAGCCCCAGCATTTT. It is translated as CASSVGGGYSNQPQHF.